What follows are 7 T cell receptor beta chains derived from one specimen sequenced in a study of T cells in Graves' hyperthyroidism and ophthalmopathy. What was amplified from RNA transcripts were TCR beta CDR3 regions. The HTBI set primed first-round TCR CDR3 RT-PCR. TCRdb analysed the multiplex PCR reads with MiXCR anew, one entry per CDR3 protein. Seen here are some 320,000 distinct CDR3 sequences, roughly 13% observed once, and the top ten hold about 37%. The sample consisted of blood. The receptors come from a middle-aged woman with Graves' ophthalmopathy.

This clonotype was recorded at least ten times. This may be a read error, as it is one base from a much larger clone. This rearrangement joins TRBV11-3 to TRBJ2-1, with TRBD2 matching 10 bases. Per the germline V gene, CDR1 is SGHNT and CDR2 is YENEEA. There are 16 residues in the CDR3. The junction had 0 bases not matched to a gene; V was cut back by 0 bases and J by 1 base. CDR3 region: CASSLELAGSYNEQFF. Written as DNA, the CDR3 is TGTGCCAGCAGCTTAGAACTAGCGGGGTCCTACAATGAGCAGTTCTTC.

The chain couples TRBV5-6 to TRBJ2-7; TRBD1 matches 8 bases. The V gene's germline CDR1 is SGHDT and CDR2 YYEEEE. Trimming at V came to 4 bases and at J to 0 bases, leaving 6 bases not matched to a gene. The CDR3 loop spans 15 amino acids. The CDR3 sequence is CASSLEGTGSYEQYF. The CDR3 DNA reads TGTGCCAGCAGCCTGGAGGGGACAGGCTCCTACGAGCAGTACTTC.

CDR3 amino acids: CASSPRKDRGYGYTF. The DNA of the CDR3 is TGTGCCAGCAGCCCAAGAAAGGACAGGGGGTATGGCTACACCTTC. The chain carries TRBV3-1 and TRBJ1-2, with 10 positions matching TRBD1. There are 15 residues in the CDR3. With V trimmed by 4 bases and J by 5 bases, 7 bases remained unmatched. CDR1 LGHDT and CDR2 YNNKEL come from the germline V gene (reference sequence).

This clonotype was found many times. This chain uses TRBV15 with TRBJ2-5, with unresolved D. This CDR3 contains 15 residues. Trimming took off 1 base at V and 1 base at J, with 10 bases between the two ends. Germline V gene sequence: CDR1 LNHNV, CDR2 YYDKDF (reference sequence). CDR3 in DNA: TGTGCCACCAGCAGAGGCCGCGGCAGCCAAGAGACCCAGTACTTC. It specifies CATSRGRGSQETQYF.

This clonotype was observed a few times. The chain joins TRBV5-1 to TRBJ1-2; D possibly corresponds to TRBD1 (5 bases). Trimming cost V 4 bases and J 8 bases, with 15 bases left between them. The CDR3 runs 13 residues. Germline CDR1 SGHRS, CDR2 YFSETQ. The CDR3 coding sequence is TGCGCCAGCAGCAACGGGACGTGGCAAGGCTACACCTTC. Translated, it gives CASSNGTWQGYTF.

The V call is TRBV20-1, the J call TRBJ2-1; 8 bases are shared with TRBD2. Germline CDR1 reads DFQATT; CDR2 reads SNEGSKA (reference sequence). The CDR3 runs 16 residues. V trimming: 1 base; J trimming: 7 bases; junction bases outside the gene matches: 12. In nucleotides, the CDR3 is TGCAGTGCTAGAGTCCCCGGACTAGCCGGGAGGAATGAGCAGTTCTTC. This encodes CSARVPGLAGRNEQFF.

At least ten counts were recorded for this clonotype. The chain carries TRBV6-1 and TRBJ2-1, with D maybe TRBD1 (5 bases). Trimming took 7 bases from V and 6 from J, leaving 19 bases between them. The CDR3 consists of 15 residues. CDR1 is MNHNS and CDR2 is SASEGT in the germline V gene. DNA for the CDR3: TGTGCCAGCATCGGGCTAAAAAGGGGATCCAATGAGCAGTTCTTC. It is translated as CASIGLKRGSNEQFF.